The clone carrying this T cell receptor beta chain was seen once. The data stem from a study of cytomegalovirus exposure and HLA in healthy donors. With 4 bases removed from V and 6 bases from J, the gap between germline ends came to 15 bases. The CDR3 totals 14 residues. Germline V gene data show CDR1 as MNHEY and CDR2 as SVGAGI. Primers: 60 Vbeta forward and 13 Jbeta reverse. Here immunoSEQ multiplex PCR was the method, and the copy in TCRdb shows in-frame clones only, minus some. The table lists 100,000 to 150,000 clones, approximately 78% of them singletons. The chain has TRBV6-5 and TRBJ1-2; D might be TRBD1 (6 bases). The receptor's source is a woman between 50 and 59 years old in good health and CMV-seropositive. The sample taken for sequencing was PBMCs. CDR3 nucleotide sequence: TGTGCCAGCAGTTTGCAGGGGCTTCGGGATGGCTACACCTTC. The encoded protein is CASSLQGLRDGYTF.